This T cell receptor (beta chain) was documented in a study of early T cells in non-severe SARS-CoV-2 infection. Study-level results: VDJdb-based annotation leaned toward anti-spike CD8 responses and missed private and CD4 specificities.

The TCR library protocol attached unique molecular identifiers to the individual cDNA molecules. Each CDR3 protein is one row after TCRdb ran MiXCR on the 5' RACE reads. This sample has some 57,000 distinct CDR3 sequences; around 8.6% occur once, and the top ten carry 3.9%. Turning to this clonotype: Antigen unknown.

The CDR3 has 17 amino acids. From germline, CDR1 is WNHNN and CDR2 SYGVQD (reference sequence). Trimming at V came to 0 bases and at J to 8 bases, leaving 14 bases not matched to a gene. Source: whole blood, taken at baseline. The chain employs TRBV10-1 and TRBJ2-7; 9 nucleotides agree with TRBD1. The source is an adult who was a healthcare worker with PCR-confirmed SARS-CoV-2 infection or an uninfected control (not recorded which). CDR3 sequence reads: CASSESRTGVLLPKQYF. The CDR3 DNA reads as TGCGCCAGCAGTGAGTCCCGGACAGGGGTCCTTCTCCCCAAGCAGTACTTC.